This T cell receptor beta chain was sequenced for a study of beta chain features in type 1 diabetes. Study-wide findings and caveats: Moderate yet significant TCRB CDR3 shortening was seen in Type 1 diabetes patients in all four CD4+ subsets.

Details on this clone: Its specificity is not known.

cDNA synthesis used the whole RNA isolate, giving expressed TCRB sequences. TCRdb keeps only in-frame clones here, not all; method: immunoSEQ multiplex PCR. The table includes tens of thousands of clones, approximately 45% detected once. Source material: Tregs from blood. The TCR comes from a man aged 25-45 years with type 1 diabetes.

In nucleotides, the CDR3 is TGTGCCAGCAGTTTTAGGGGGCGGAATTCACCCCTCCACTTT. Its protein is CASSFRGRNSPLHF. The chain carries TRBV27 and TRBJ1-6, with TRBD1 matching over 7 bases. CDR1 and CDR2 from the germline V gene are MNHEY and SMNVEV (reference sequence). The CDR3 consists of 14 residues. V shed 3 bases, J shed 7 bases, and the junction held 3 bases outside the gene matches.